This T cell receptor (beta chain) is drawn from a study of control samples from healthy donors and cancer patients. V shed 10 bases, J shed 5 bases, and the junction held 4 bases outside the gene matches. This CDR3 contains 14 residues. Germline V gene data show CDR1 as SNHLY and CDR2 as FYNNEI. The protocol was immunoSEQ multiplex PCR, while the TCRdb copy is restricted to in-frame clones and leaves out a portion. The repertoire holds approximately 150,000 clones, with approximately 91% as singletons. V usage is TRBV2 and J usage is TRBJ2-3, with 15 bases that match TRBD2. Sequenced: blood. The TCR was taken from a woman in her thirties or forties in good health. The CDR3 protein is CATGTSGGIDTQYF. Written as DNA, the CDR3 is TGTGCCACCGGGACTAGCGGGGGGATAGATACGCAGTATTTT.